This entry features one T cell receptor (beta chain) sequence. These data are taken from a study of cytomegalovirus exposure and HLA in healthy donors. PCR used 60 Vbeta primers and 13 Jbeta primers. Clones were sequenced by immunoSEQ multiplex PCR, and TCRdb holds only the in-frame ones, with some missing. Among about 190,000 clones listed, around 88% were seen once. Germline trimming cut 9 bases from V and 6 bases from J; bases unmatched to any gene: 6. The CDR3 loop spans 14 amino acids. Germline CDR1 is LNHDA and CDR2 is SQIVND (reference sequence). This rearrangement joins TRBV19 to TRBJ2-1, with 12 positions matching TRBD2. The TCR originated in a man aged 40-49 years in good health and CMV-seropositive. Sequences were obtained from PBMCs. The CDR3 sequence: CASNRLAGANEQFF. The CDR3, as DNA: TGTGCCAGCAATCGACTAGCGGGGGCCAATGAGCAGTTCTTC.